A single TCR beta chain is shown here with its context. Its specificity is not known. As to treatment: AdE1-LMPpoly-expanded autologous EBV-specific T-cell therapy followed by anti-PD-1 nivolumab. This sample was taken from a study of EBV T-cell therapy then PD-1 blockade in nasopharyngeal carcinoma. Measured with immunoSEQ multiplex PCR; TCRdb has only the in-frame clones, and not every one. The sample carries tens of thousands of clones, 70% to 85% recorded once. The junction had 3 bases not matched to a gene; V was cut back by 7 bases and J by 7 bases. Germline assignment: CDR1 ENHRY and CDR2 SYGVKD. CDR3 size: 11 residues.

The V call is TRBV10-3, the J call TRBJ2-7; 8 bases match TRBD1. Sequencing was performed on CD8+ T cells from blood, taken at day -245 from a patient whose treatment included autologous EBV-specific T cells and nivolumab. The sequence was collected from a middle-aged man with nasopharyngeal carcinoma. CDR3 coding DNA: TGTGCCATCACCCAGGGGGCGGAGCAGTACTTC. Translating gives CAITQGAEQYF.